The 16 T cell receptor beta chains reported below all come from one sample, sequenced in a study of blood T cells in healthy people across ages. It was with a sample-barcoded 5' primer and a J-beta primer mix that a second PCR of about 6 to 11 cycles was run. TCRdb re-derived calls from the 5' RACE reads in MiXCR, one entry per CDR3 protein. The sample carries 650,000 to 950,000 distinct CDR3 sequences, around two fifths recorded once. Material: blood. The receptor source for this set is a man between 60 and 75 years old in good health.

Only a few counts were recorded for this clonotype. This chain joins TRBV6-1 and TRBJ2-7; 7 bases align to TRBD1. Germline CDR1 and CDR2: MNHNS and SASEGT. This CDR3 is built from 15 residues. V lost 4 bases, J lost 2 bases, and 8 bases stayed unmatched. CDR3 residues: CASSVTPGQPYEQYF. In nucleotides, the CDR3 is TGTGCCAGCAGTGTTACCCCGGGACAGCCCTACGAGCAGTACTTC.

J is TRBJ2-7 and V is TRBV10-3, with D hard to call. This CDR3 comprises 11 residues. The V and J ends lost 6 bases and 1 base respectively, with 4 bases between them. In germline, CDR1 is ENHRY, CDR2 SYGVKD. CDR3 sequence (DNA): TGTGCCATCAGACAGTCCTACGAGCAGTACTTC. It encodes CAIRQSYEQYF.

This clonotype occurred a few times. The rearrangement joins TRBV2 to TRBJ1-5; D gene uncertain. Trimming left V 6 bases short and J 2 bases short, with 11 bases between. This CDR3 region has 14 residues. Germline-derived CDR1 and CDR2 are SNHLY and FYNNEI. This CDR3 is CASSSTYGNQPQHF. DNA for the CDR3: TGTGCCAGCAGCTCAACTTATGGCAATCAGCCCCAGCATTTT.

The V call is TRBV20-1, the J call TRBJ2-3, with 8 nucleotides matching TRBD2. Trimming removed 8 bases from V and 5 bases from J; junction bases left unmatched: 6. The CDR3 loop spans 12 amino acids. Germline-derived CDR1 and CDR2 are DFQATT and SNEGSKA (reference sequence). CDR3 in amino acids: CSSGGQGDTQYF. The DNA of the CDR3 is TGCAGTAGCGGGGGTCAGGGAGATACGCAGTATTTT.

This clonotype occurred a few times. This chain connects TRBV7-2 to TRBJ2-5, with no clear D. Germline-derived CDR1 and CDR2 are SGHTA and FQGNSA. CDR3 length equals 15 residues. V lost 8 bases to trimming and J lost 1 base, with 17 bases between them. CDR3 in amino acids: CASLRNPILQETQYF. In nucleotides, the CDR3 is TGTGCCAGCCTCAGAAACCCGATACTCCAAGAGACCCAGTACTTC.

This clonotype was detected ten times or more. The V call is TRBV5-1, the J call TRBJ2-2; TRBD2 matches at 9 bases. The CDR3 contains 15 residues. Germline V gives CDR1 SGHRS, CDR2 YFSETQ. The V segment lost 6 bases and the J segment 5 bases; nucleotides outside the gene matches: 8. CDR3 in amino acids: CASNSGTSPTGELFF. The CDR3 nucleotides are TGCGCCAGCAACTCCGGGACTAGCCCTACCGGGGAGCTGTTTTTT.

This chain joins TRBV20-1 and TRBJ2-1, with unresolved D. The assigned J gene may be wrong: the sequence end matches TRBJ2-7 better. The CDR3 has 14 amino acids. The germline gives CDR1 DFQATT, CDR2 SNEGSKA (reference sequence). CDR3 residues: CSAGETLTYNEQYF. CDR3 nucleotide sequence: TGCAGTGCTGGTGAGACACTTACATACAATGAGCAGTACTTC.

This chain uses TRBV20-1 with TRBJ2-5; perhaps TRBD2 as D (6 bases). V lost 6 bases, J lost 3 bases, and 11 bases lay in between. The CDR3 runs to 12 residues. The germline V gene encodes CDR1 DFQATT and CDR2 SNEGSKA (reference sequence). CDR3: CSASREEETQYF. Here the CDR3 DNA reads TGCAGTGCCTCGAGGGAGGAAGAGACCCAGTACTTC.

This clonotype appeared once. The germline gene is not matched at one end of the junction; a read error may be the cause. The chain couples TRBV20-1 to TRBJ2-1; D remains unclear. This CDR3 contains 14 residues. In germline, CDR1 is DFQATT, CDR2 SNEGSKA (reference sequence). CDR3 bases: TGCAGTGCTAGTTTCAGGAGCTCCTACAATGAGCGGTTCTTC. The encoded protein is CSASFRSSYNERFF.

The chain uses TRBV24-1 and TRBJ2-1, with 9 bases identical to TRBD1. The germline V gene has CDR1 KGHDR and CDR2 SFDVKD. The CDR3 runs to 15 residues. V shed 6 bases and J 5 bases; nucleotides not matched to a gene: 7. The CDR3 region is CATSPGTGYNNEQFF. CDR3 nucleotide sequence: TGTGCCACCAGTCCGGGGACAGGGTATAACAATGAGCAGTTCTTC.

The table lists this clonotype with a few counts. V is TRBV7-2 and J is TRBJ1-5; a possible D gene is TRBD1 (5 bases). This CDR3 contains 15 residues. V lost 3 bases and J lost 4, with 13 bases in between. Germline-derived CDR1 and CDR2 are SGHTA and FQGNSA. CDR3 sequence reads: CASSLGGAKNQPQHF. DNA for the CDR3: TGTGCCAGCAGCTTGGGAGGGGCGAAAAATCAGCCCCAGCATTTT.

This CDR3 reads CSGRRDKYSPLHF. The DNA of the CDR3 is TGCAGCGGCCGTCGGGACAAATATTCACCCCTCCACTTT. The rearrangement uses TRBV29-1 and TRBJ1-6, with D perhaps matching TRBD1 (6 bases). Per germline, CDR1 SQVTM and CDR2 ANQGSEA. The V and J ends lost 7 bases and 8 bases respectively, with 15 bases between them. This CDR3 contains 13 residues.

The genes are TRBV28 and TRBJ2-7, with TRBD1 matching 7 bases. The J segment lost 1 base and the V segment lost 3 bases, leaving 12 bases of the junction unmatched. Per germline, CDR1 MDHEN and CDR2 SYDVKM. The CDR3 totals 17 residues. The CDR3 is CASSLSSPGQSSYEQYF. CDR3 bases: TGTGCCAGCAGTTTGAGCTCCCCGGGACAGAGTTCCTACGAGCAGTACTTC.

The chain is built from TRBV9 and TRBJ2-5, with 8 bases lining up with TRBD2. This CDR3 region has 17 residues. Germline loops: CDR1 SGDLS, CDR2 YYNGEE. V was clipped by 0 bases and J by 0 bases; unmatched bases: 7. The CDR3 sequence: CASSVAGTSGYQETQYF. CDR3 DNA: TGTGCCAGCAGCGTAGCGGGGACTAGTGGGTACCAAGAGACCCAGTACTTC.

The chain recombines TRBV6-6 with TRBJ1-6, with D possibly matching TRBD1 (6 bases). The CDR3 is 15 amino acids. CDR1 and CDR2 (germline): MNHNY, SVGAGI (reference sequence). V lost 5 bases to trimming and J lost 10 bases, with 18 bases between them. The CDR3 spells CASSQIDRKRSPLHF. The CDR3 coding sequence is TGTGCCAGCAGTCAAATCGACAGGAAACGATCACCCCTCCACTTT.

There are a few counts of this clonotype. V and J are TRBV5-1 and TRBJ2-5; TRBD2 might be the D (5 bases). The CDR3 is 15 residues long. Trimming pared 5 bases from V and 3 bases from J, leaving 17 bases between. CDR1 SGHRS and CDR2 YFSETQ come from the germline V gene. CDR3 nucleotides: TGCGCCAGCAGTCCAATACCGGGAACAGAAGAGACCCAGTACTTC. Translating it yields CASSPIPGTEETQYF.